This entry features one TCR beta chain sequence. Via MiXCR, TCRdb re-called the 5' RACE reads, giving one row per CDR3 protein. The data contain hundreds of thousands of distinct CDR3 sequences, 7% to 10% of them seen just once; the ten biggest clones take up approximately 23%. These data belong to a study of T-cell memory formation after mild COVID-19. Deletions cut 3 bases from V and 1 base from J, with 10 bases between. Germline CDR1 and CDR2: MGHRA and YSYEKL. The CDR3 spans 14 residues. What was sequenced was PBMCs or a T cell subset sorted from them (not recorded which). The genes are TRBV4-1 and TRBJ2-7, with D uncertain. The sequence was collected from a young man who had mild COVID-19 (a few samples of this study predate the infection). Cell type and time point are not known. CDR3 loop: CASSHYLGSYEQYF. The CDR3 region has the DNA TGCGCCAGCAGCCATTACTTAGGGTCCTACGAGCAGTACTTC.